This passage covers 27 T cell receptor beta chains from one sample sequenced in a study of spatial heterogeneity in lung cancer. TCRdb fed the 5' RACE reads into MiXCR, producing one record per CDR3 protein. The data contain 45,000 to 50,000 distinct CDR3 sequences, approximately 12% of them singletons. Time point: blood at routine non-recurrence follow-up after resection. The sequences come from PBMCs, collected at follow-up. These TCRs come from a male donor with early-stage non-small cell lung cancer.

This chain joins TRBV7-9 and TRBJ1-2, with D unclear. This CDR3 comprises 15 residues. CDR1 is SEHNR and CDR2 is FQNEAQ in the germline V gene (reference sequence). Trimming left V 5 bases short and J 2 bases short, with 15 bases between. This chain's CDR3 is CASSLSLDGNYGYTF. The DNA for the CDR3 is TGTGCCAGCAGCCTTTCTCTCGACGGCAACTATGGCTACACCTTC. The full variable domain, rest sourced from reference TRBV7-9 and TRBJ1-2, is DTGVSQNPRHKITKRGQNVTFRCDPISEHNRLYWYRQTLGQGPEFLTYFQNEAQLEKSRLLSDRFSAERPKGSFSTLEIQRTEQGDSAMYLCASSLSLDGNYGYTFGSGTRLTVV.

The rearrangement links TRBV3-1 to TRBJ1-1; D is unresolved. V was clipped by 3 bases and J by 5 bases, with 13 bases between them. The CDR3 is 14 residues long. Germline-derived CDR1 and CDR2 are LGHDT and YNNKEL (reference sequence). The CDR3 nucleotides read TGTGCCAGCAGCCAGAAGGGTAGTCGGACTGAAGCTTTCTTT. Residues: CASSQKGSRTEAFF.

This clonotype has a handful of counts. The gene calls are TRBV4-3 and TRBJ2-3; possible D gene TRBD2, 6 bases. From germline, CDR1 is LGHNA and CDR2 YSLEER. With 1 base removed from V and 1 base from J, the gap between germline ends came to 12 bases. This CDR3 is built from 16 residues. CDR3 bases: TGCGCCAGCAGCCAAGTCGGGTCGGGGGGCACAGATACGCAGTATTTT. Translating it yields CASSQVGSGGTDTQYF.

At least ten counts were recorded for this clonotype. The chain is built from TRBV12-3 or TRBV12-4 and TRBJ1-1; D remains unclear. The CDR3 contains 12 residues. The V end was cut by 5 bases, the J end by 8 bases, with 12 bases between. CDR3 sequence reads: CASSPPPSEAFF. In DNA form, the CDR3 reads TGTGCCAGCAGTCCACCCCCCTCAGAAGCTTTCTTT.

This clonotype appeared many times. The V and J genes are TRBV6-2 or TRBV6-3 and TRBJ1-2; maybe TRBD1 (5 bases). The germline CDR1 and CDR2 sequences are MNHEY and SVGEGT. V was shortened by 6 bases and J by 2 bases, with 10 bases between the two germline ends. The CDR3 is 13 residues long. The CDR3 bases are TGTGCCAGCAGACCGACAGCCAACTATGGCTACACCTTC. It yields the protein CASRPTANYGYTF.

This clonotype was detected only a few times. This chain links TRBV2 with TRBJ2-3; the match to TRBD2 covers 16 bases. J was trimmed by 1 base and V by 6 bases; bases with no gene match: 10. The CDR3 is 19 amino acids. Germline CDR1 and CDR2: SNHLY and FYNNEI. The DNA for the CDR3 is TGTGCCAGCAGAGCCGGGACTAGCGGGAGGGGTTCGGGCACAGATACGCAGTATTTT. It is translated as CASRAGTSGRGSGTDTQYF.

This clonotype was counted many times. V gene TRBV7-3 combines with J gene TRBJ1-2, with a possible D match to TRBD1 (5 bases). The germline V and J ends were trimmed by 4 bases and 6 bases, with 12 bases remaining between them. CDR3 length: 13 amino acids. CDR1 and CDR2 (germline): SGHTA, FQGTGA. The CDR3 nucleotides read TGTGCCAGCAGCTCTTACCAGGGTAATGGCTACACCTTC. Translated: CASSSYQGNGYTF. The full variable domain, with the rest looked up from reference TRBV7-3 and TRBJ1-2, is GAGVSQTPSNKVTEKGKYVELRCDPISGHTALYWYRQSLGQGPEFLIYFQGTGAADDSGLPNDRFFAVRPEGSVSTLKIQRTERGDSAVYLCASSSYQGNGYTFGSGTRLTVV.

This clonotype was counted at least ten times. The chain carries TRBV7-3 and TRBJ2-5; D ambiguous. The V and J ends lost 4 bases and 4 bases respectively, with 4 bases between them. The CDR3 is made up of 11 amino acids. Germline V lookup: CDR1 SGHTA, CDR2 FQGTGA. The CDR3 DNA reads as TGTGCCAGCAGCTCGGGAGAGACCCAGTACTTC. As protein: CASSSGETQYF.

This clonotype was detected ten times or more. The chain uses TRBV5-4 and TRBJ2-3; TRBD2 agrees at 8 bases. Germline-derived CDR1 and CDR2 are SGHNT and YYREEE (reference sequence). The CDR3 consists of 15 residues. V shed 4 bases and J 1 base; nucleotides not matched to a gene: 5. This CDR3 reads CASSLQTSGTDTQYF. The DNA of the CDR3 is TGTGCCAGCAGCCTTCAGACTAGCGGCACAGATACGCAGTATTTT.

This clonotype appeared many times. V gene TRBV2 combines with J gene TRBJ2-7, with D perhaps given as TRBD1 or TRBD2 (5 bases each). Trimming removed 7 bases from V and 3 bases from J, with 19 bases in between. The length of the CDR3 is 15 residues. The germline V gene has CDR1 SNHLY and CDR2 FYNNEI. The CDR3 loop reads CASTRGIGALYEQYF. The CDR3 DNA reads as TGTGCCAGCACTCGGGGAATAGGGGCCCTCTACGAGCAGTACTTC.

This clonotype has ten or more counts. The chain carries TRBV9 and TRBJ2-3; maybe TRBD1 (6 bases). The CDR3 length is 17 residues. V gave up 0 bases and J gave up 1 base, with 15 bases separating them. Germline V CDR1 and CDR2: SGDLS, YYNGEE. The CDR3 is CASSVEWTAKGTDTQYF. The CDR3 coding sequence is TGTGCCAGCAGCGTAGAATGGACAGCGAAGGGCACAGATACGCAGTATTTT.

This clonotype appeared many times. The CDR3 loop reads CASSLNDASRTEAFF. Written as DNA, the CDR3 is TGTGCCAGCAGTTTAAATGACGCAAGTAGGACTGAAGCTTTCTTT. The rearrangement uses TRBV27 and TRBJ1-1; D is unresolved. Germline V gene lookup returns CDR1 MNHEY and CDR2 SMNVEV (reference sequence). CDR3 length: 15 amino acids. Trimming cost V 2 bases and J 5 bases, with 15 bases left between them.

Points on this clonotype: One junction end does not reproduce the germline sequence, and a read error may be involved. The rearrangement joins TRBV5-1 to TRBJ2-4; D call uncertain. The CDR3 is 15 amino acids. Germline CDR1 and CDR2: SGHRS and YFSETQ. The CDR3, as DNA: TGCGCCAGCAGCCATGAGCACCCCGCCAAAAACAATCAGTACTTC. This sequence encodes CASSHEHPAKNNQYF.

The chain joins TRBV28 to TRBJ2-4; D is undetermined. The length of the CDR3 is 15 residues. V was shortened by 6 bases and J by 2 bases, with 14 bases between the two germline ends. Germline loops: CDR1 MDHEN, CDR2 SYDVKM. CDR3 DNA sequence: TGTGCCAGCAGCCTCGGACCCTCGACCAAAAACATTCAGTACTTC. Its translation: CASSLGPSTKNIQYF.

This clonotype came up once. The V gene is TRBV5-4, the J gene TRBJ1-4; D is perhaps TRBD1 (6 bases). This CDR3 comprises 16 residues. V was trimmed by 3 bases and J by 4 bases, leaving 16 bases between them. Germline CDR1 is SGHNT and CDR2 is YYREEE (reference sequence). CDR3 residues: CASSSRRTDHNEKLFF. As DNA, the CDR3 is TGTGCCAGCAGCTCGCGGAGGACAGACCATAATGAAAAACTGTTTTTT.

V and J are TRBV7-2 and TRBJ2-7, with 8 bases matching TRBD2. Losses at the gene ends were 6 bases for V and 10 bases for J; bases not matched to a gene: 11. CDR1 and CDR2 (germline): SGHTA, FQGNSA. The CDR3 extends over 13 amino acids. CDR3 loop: CASSQGSSGRQYF. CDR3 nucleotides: TGTGCCAGCAGTCAAGGTTCTAGCGGGCGCCAGTACTTC.

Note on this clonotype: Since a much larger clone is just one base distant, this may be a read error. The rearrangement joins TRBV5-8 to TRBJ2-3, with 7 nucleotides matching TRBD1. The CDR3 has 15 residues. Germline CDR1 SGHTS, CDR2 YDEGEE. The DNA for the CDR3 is TGTGTCAGCAGCGGAGACAGGGTTGGCACAGATACGCAGTATTTT. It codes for CVSSGDRVGTDTQYF.

This chain's CDR3 is CAWSTPYSGSVYNEQFF. CDR3 DNA sequence: TGTGCCTGGAGTACCCCATACAGCGGGAGTGTGTACAATGAGCAGTTCTTC. This chain uses TRBV30 with TRBJ2-1; 8 bases are shared with TRBD2. Germline V lookup: CDR1 GTSNPN, CDR2 SVGIG (reference sequence). This CDR3 has 17 residues. Unmatched junction bases numbered 13, after V lost 2 bases and J lost 4 bases.

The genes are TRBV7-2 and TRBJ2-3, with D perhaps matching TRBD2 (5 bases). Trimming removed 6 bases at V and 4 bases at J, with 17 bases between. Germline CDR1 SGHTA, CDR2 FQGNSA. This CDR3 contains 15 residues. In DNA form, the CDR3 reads TGTGCCAGCAGACGCCCGGGTCTCGGGGCAGATACGCAGTATTTT. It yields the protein CASRRPGLGADTQYF.

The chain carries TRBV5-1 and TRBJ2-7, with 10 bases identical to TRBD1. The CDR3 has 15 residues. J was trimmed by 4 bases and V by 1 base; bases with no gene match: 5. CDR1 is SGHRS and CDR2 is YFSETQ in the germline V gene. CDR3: CASSLKGQGEYEQYF. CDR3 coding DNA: TGCGCCAGCAGCTTGAAAGGACAGGGGGAGTACGAGCAGTACTTC.

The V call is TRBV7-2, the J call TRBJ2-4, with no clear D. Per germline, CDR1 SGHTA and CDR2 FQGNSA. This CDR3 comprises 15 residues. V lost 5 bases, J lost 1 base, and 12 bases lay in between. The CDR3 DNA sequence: TGTGCCAGCAGCCTCTATGTAGGGGCCAAAAACATTCAGTACTTC. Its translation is CASSLYVGAKNIQYF. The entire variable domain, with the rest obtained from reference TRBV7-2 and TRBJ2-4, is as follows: GAGVSQSPSNKVTEKGKDVELRCDPISGHTALYWYRQSLGQGLEFLIYFQGNSAPDKSGLPSDRFSAERTGGSVSTLTIQRTQQEDSAVYLCASSLYVGAKNIQYFGAGTRLSVL.

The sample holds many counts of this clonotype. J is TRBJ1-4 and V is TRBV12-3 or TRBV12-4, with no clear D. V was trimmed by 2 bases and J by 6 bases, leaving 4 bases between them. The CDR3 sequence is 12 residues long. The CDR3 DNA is TGTGCCAGCAGTTTAACAGATGAAAAACTGTTTTTT. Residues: CASSLTDEKLFF.

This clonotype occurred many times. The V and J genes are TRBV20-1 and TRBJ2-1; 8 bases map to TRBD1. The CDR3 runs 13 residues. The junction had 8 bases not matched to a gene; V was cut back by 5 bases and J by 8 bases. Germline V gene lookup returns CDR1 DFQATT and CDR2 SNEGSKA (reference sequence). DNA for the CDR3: TGCAGTGCTTTACAGGGGGTTTTCGATGAGCAGTTCTTC. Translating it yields CSALQGVFDEQFF.

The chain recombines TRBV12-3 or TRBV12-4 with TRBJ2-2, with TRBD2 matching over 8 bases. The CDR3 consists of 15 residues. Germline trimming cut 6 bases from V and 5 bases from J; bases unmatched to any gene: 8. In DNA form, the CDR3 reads TGTGCCAGCAGCCCTCGGGGGGGCCTAACCGGGGAGCTGTTTTTT. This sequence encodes CASSPRGGLTGELFF.

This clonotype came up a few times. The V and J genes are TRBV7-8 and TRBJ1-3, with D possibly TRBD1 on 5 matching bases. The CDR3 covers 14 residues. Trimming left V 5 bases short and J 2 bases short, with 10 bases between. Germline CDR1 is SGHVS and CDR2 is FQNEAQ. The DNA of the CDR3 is TGTGCCAGCAGCGGAGGGGTTACTGGAAACACCATATATTTT. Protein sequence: CASSGGVTGNTIYF.

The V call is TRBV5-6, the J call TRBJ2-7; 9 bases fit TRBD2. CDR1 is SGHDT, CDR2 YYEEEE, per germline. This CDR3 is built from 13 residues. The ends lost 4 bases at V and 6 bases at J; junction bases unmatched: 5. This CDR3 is CASSRGLAPEQYF. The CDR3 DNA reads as TGTGCCAGCAGCCGGGGACTAGCACCCGAGCAGTACTTC.

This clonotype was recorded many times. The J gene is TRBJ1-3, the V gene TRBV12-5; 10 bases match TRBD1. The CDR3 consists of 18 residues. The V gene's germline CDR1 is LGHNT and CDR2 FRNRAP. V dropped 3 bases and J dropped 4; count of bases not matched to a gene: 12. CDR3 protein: CASGLGNLGTGDGNTIYF. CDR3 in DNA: TGTGCTAGTGGTTTAGGCAATCTTGGGACAGGGGACGGAAACACCATATATTTT.